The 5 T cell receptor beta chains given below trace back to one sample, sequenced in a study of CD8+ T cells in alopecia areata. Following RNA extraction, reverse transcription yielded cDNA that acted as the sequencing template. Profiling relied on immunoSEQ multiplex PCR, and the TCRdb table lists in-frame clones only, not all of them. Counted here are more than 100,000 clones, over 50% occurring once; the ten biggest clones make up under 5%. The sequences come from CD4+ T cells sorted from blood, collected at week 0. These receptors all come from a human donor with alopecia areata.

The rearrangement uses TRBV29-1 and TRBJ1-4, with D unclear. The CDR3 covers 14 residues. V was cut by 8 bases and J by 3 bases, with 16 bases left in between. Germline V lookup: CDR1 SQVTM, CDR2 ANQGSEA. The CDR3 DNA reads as TGCAGCATCTCTGCGGGCACGCCTAATGAAAAACTGTTTTTT. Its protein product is CSISAGTPNEKLFF.

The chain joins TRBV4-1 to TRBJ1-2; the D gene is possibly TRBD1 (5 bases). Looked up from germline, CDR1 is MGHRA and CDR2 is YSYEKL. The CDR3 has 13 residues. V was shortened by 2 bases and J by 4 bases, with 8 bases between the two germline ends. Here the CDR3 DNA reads TGCGCCAGCAGCCAATCAGGGTCCTATGGCTACACCTTC. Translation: CASSQSGSYGYTF.

CDR3 in amino acids: CASSPQTGGIEETQYF. CDR3 in DNA: TGTGCCAGCAGCCCACAGACAGGGGGCATTGAAGAGACCCAGTACTTC. The chain couples TRBV7-7 to TRBJ2-5; 10 nucleotides align to TRBD1. J was trimmed by 3 bases and V by 5 bases; bases with no gene match: 9. The CDR3 totals 16 residues. Germline V gives CDR1 SSHAT, CDR2 FNYEAQ (reference sequence).

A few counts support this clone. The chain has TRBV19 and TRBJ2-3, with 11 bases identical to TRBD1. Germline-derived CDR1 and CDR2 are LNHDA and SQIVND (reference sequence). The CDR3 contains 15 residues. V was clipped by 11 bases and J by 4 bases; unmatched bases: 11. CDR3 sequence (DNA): TGTGCCGTTTTACTTCCGGGACAGGGGGCAGATACGCAGTATTTT. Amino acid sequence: CAVLLPGQGADTQYF.

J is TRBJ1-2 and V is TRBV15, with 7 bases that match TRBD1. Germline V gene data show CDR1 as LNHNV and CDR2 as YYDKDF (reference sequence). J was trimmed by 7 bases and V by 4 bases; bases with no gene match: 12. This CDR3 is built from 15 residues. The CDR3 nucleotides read TGTGCCACCAGCACCGGCGAGGGGGCGCGATTTGGCTACACCTTC. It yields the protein CATSTGEGARFGYTF.